The rows below give T cell receptor beta chains drawn from one sample of a study of CD8 T cells in ankylosing spondylitis. TCRdb redid the calling of the 5' RACE reads with MiXCR, one entry per CDR3 protein. The table lists 450,000 to 550,000 distinct CDR3 sequences, approximately 5.3% of them singletons. The sample comprised blood, either unsorted or a sorted T cell fraction (not recorded which). The receptors originated from a male donor with ankylosing spondylitis. Each CDR3 is given with its conserved first and last residue. A D gene is named only where the DNA matches it firmly. Part of the rows lack a size; the others show once, few, many or a class for expanded clones.

cdr3_length: 13
v_call: TRBV20-1
j_call: TRBJ2-7
d_call: .
clone_size: many
cdr3_nt: TGCAGTGCTCTAAGCAGAGTCTCCTACGAGCAGTACTTC
cdr3_aa: CSALSRVSYEQYF

cdr3_length: 15
v_call: TRBV5-6
j_call: TRBJ2-2
d_call: TRBD1
clone_size: many
cdr3_nt: TGTGCCAGCAGCGGATACGACAGGGTCACCGGGGAGCTGTTTTTT
cdr3_aa: CASSGYDRVTGELFF

cdr3_length: 14
v_call: TRBV5-1
j_call: TRBJ2-3
d_call: .
clone_size: many
cdr3_nt: TGCGCCAGCAGCGTCCGGCCCCGCACAGATACGCAGTATTTT
cdr3_aa: CASSVRPRTDTQYF

cdr3_length: 12
v_call: TRBV27
j_call: TRBJ2-7
d_call: .
clone_size: many
cdr3_nt: TGTGCCAGCAGTCAGGGGCCAGGGGAGCAGTACTTC
cdr3_aa: CASSQGPGEQYF

cdr3_length: 12
v_call: TRBV29-1
j_call: TRBJ2-7
d_call: TRBD1
clone_size: many
cdr3_nt: TGCAGCGTCCGGGACAGACCCTACGAGCAGTACTTC
cdr3_aa: CSVRDRPYEQYF

cdr3_length: 13
v_call: TRBV4-1
j_call: TRBJ2-7
d_call: .
clone_size: .
cdr3_nt: TGCGCCAGCAGCCAAAGGGTCACCTACGAGCAGTACTTC
cdr3_aa: CASSQRVTYEQYF

cdr3_length: 15
v_call: TRBV20-1
j_call: TRBJ2-3
d_call: .
clone_size: many
cdr3_nt: TGCAGTGCCATCTCCCGGCTGACTAGCACAGATACGCAGTATTTT
cdr3_aa: CSAISRLTSTDTQYF

cdr3_length: 15
v_call: TRBV20-1
j_call: TRBJ2-7
d_call: .
clone_size: many
cdr3_nt: TGCAGTGCTAGAGATCAAGGAGGTAACAACTACGAGCAGTACTTC
cdr3_aa: CSARDQGGNNYEQYF

cdr3_length: 14
v_call: TRBV5-6
j_call: TRBJ2-1
d_call: .
clone_size: many
cdr3_nt: TGTGCCAGCAGCTACAAGTCTTCCTACAATGAGCAGTTCTTC
cdr3_aa: CASSYKSSYNEQFF

cdr3_length: 15
v_call: TRBV28
j_call: TRBJ1-1
d_call: .
clone_size: few
cdr3_nt: TGTGCCAGCAGCTACCCCTGGGCACCGAACACTGAAGCTTTCTTT
cdr3_aa: CASSYPWAPNTEAFF

cdr3_length: 14
v_call: TRBV20-1
j_call: TRBJ2-7
d_call: TRBD1
clone_size: many
cdr3_nt: TGCAGTGCACGCACCCGGGACAGGGGCTACGAGCAGTACTTC
cdr3_aa: CSARTRDRGYEQYF

cdr3_length: 15
v_call: TRBV20-1
j_call: TRBJ2-1
d_call: TRBD2
clone_size: many
cdr3_nt: TGCAGTGCGAAGTTTTTAGCGGGACCCTACAATGAGCAGTTCTTC
cdr3_aa: CSAKFLAGPYNEQFF

cdr3_length: 11
v_call: TRBV29-1
j_call: TRBJ2-1
d_call: .
clone_size: many
cdr3_nt: TGCAGCGTTGAAGATCCCCCAGAGCAGTTCTTC
cdr3_aa: CSVEDPPEQFF

cdr3_length: 12
v_call: TRBV20-1
j_call: TRBJ1-1
d_call: .
clone_size: many
cdr3_nt: TGCAGTGCTAGAGATGTATTGGCTGAAGCTTTCTTT
cdr3_aa: CSARDVLAEAFF

cdr3_length: 15
v_call: TRBV3-1
j_call: TRBJ1-1
d_call: .
clone_size: many
cdr3_nt: TGTGCCAGCAGCCACCGTCAGACATTGAACACTGAAGCTTTCTTT
cdr3_aa: CASSHRQTLNTEAFF

cdr3_length: 12
v_call: TRBV20-1
j_call: TRBJ1-5
d_call: TRBD1
clone_size: many
cdr3_nt: TGCAGTGCGACAGGGCAGGGGCAGCCCCAGCATTTT
cdr3_aa: CSATGQGQPQHF

cdr3_length: 16
v_call: TRBV9
j_call: TRBJ2-3
d_call: TRBD1
clone_size: many
cdr3_nt: TGTGCCAGCAGCCCCCGACAGGGTGTGGGCACAGATACGCAGTATTTT
cdr3_aa: CASSPRQGVGTDTQYF

cdr3_length: 15
v_call: TRBV5-1
j_call: TRBJ1-6
d_call: .
clone_size: many
cdr3_nt: TGCGCCAGCAGCTTGGAGGCAGGAAATAATTCACCCCTCCACTTT
cdr3_aa: CASSLEAGNNSPLHF

cdr3_length: 15
v_call: TRBV7-2
j_call: TRBJ2-3
d_call: TRBD2
clone_size: .
cdr3_nt: TGTGCCAGCAGCTTAGCAGCGGGAACCACAGATACGCAGTATTTT
cdr3_aa: CASSLAAGTTDTQYF

cdr3_length: 11
v_call: TRBV2
j_call: TRBJ1-1
d_call: TRBD1
clone_size: many
cdr3_nt: TGTGCCAGCTCCGGGGGGACAGGAGCTTTCTTT
cdr3_aa: CASSGGTGAFF

cdr3_length: 15
v_call: TRBV20-1
j_call: TRBJ2-2
d_call: .
clone_size: many
cdr3_nt: TGCAGTGCCACCCCCCCTCGAAGGGCCGGCGGGGAGCTGTTTTTT
cdr3_aa: CSATPPRRAGGELFF

cdr3_length: 10
v_call: TRBV4-3
j_call: TRBJ2-5
d_call: .
clone_size: few
cdr3_nt: TGCGCCAGCAGCCAAGTTACCCAGTACTTC
cdr3_aa: CASSQVTQYF

cdr3_length: 17
v_call: TRBV7-9
j_call: TRBJ2-2
d_call: .
clone_size: many
cdr3_nt: TGTGCCAGCAGCTTACTTGACCGGACCTGGCCCCCTGGGGAGCTGTTTTTT
cdr3_aa: CASSLLDRTWPPGELFF

cdr3_length: 15
v_call: TRBV7-2
j_call: TRBJ1-4
d_call: .
clone_size: many
cdr3_nt: TGTGCCAGCAGCTTTTCAGGATCCTCGGGAAAAAAACTGTTTTTT
cdr3_aa: CASSFSGSSGKKLFF

cdr3_length: 15
v_call: TRBV25-1
j_call: TRBJ2-7
d_call: TRBD2
clone_size: many
cdr3_nt: TGTGCCAGCAGCCCACGACTAGCTTTCACCTACGAGCAGTACTTC
cdr3_aa: CASSPRLAFTYEQYF

cdr3_length: 16
v_call: TRBV6-5
j_call: TRBJ2-7
d_call: TRBD2
clone_size: many
cdr3_nt: TGTGCCAGCAGTTCCCTAACTAGCGGGAGGACCTACGAGCAGTACTTC
cdr3_aa: CASSSLTSGRTYEQYF

cdr3_length: 18
v_call: TRBV2
j_call: TRBJ2-1
d_call: .
clone_size: .
cdr3_nt: TGTGCCAGCAGTGAAGGTTCAGTTTTTCGGACAAGTTCCAATGAGCAGTTCTTC
cdr3_aa: CASSEGSVFRTSSNEQFF

cdr3_length: 13
v_call: TRBV20-1
j_call: TRBJ1-3
d_call: .
clone_size: many
cdr3_nt: TGCAGTGCTAGAGATACAACCGGAAACACCATATATTTT
cdr3_aa: CSARDTTGNTIYF

cdr3_length: 12
v_call: TRBV7-9
j_call: TRBJ2-7
d_call: .
clone_size: many
cdr3_nt: TGTGCCAGCAGCTTTATAGCGTACGAGCAGTACTTC
cdr3_aa: CASSFIAYEQYF

cdr3_length: 14
v_call: TRBV28
j_call: TRBJ2-5
d_call: .
clone_size: many
cdr3_nt: TGTGCCAGCACCTTGACAGGGAGGGTAGAGACCCAGTACTTC
cdr3_aa: CASTLTGRVETQYF

cdr3_length: 13
v_call: TRBV7-9
j_call: TRBJ1-1
d_call: .
clone_size: many
cdr3_nt: TGTGCCAGCGGATCGGGGCACCGGACTGAAGCTTTCTTT
cdr3_aa: CASGSGHRTEAFF

cdr3_length: 14
v_call: TRBV24-1
j_call: TRBJ2-1
d_call: .
clone_size: .
cdr3_nt: TGTGCCACCACTGCTGGCCCCTCCTACAATGAGCAGTTCTTC
cdr3_aa: CATTAGPSYNEQFF

cdr3_length: 18
v_call: TRBV28
j_call: TRBJ1-1
d_call: TRBD1
clone_size: few
cdr3_nt: TGTGCCAGCAGTTTATCCGGGGCAGGGGGCACCCGGAACACTGAAGCTTTCTTT
cdr3_aa: CASSLSGAGGTRNTEAFF

cdr3_length: 14
v_call: TRBV28
j_call: TRBJ1-6
d_call: TRBD1
clone_size: many
cdr3_nt: TGTGCCAGCAGCGGGACAGGGACTAATTCACCCCTCCACTTT
cdr3_aa: CASSGTGTNSPLHF

cdr3_length: 14
v_call: TRBV20-1
j_call: TRBJ1-1
d_call: .
clone_size: many
cdr3_nt: TGCAGTGCTAGTCAGGGTACAGGGAACACTGAAGCTTTCTTT
cdr3_aa: CSASQGTGNTEAFF

cdr3_length: 16
v_call: TRBV4-1
j_call: TRBJ2-7
d_call: TRBD1
clone_size: many
cdr3_nt: TGCGCCAGCAGCCAAGGGTCGAGGGGGCGCGATTACGAGCAGTACTTC
cdr3_aa: CASSQGSRGRDYEQYF

cdr3_length: 12
v_call: TRBV6-1
j_call: TRBJ1-2
d_call: .
clone_size: many
cdr3_nt: TGTGCCAGCAGTGAAGGCACCTATGGCTACACCTTC
cdr3_aa: CASSEGTYGYTF

cdr3_length: 14
v_call: TRBV28
j_call: TRBJ1-5
d_call: .
clone_size: many
cdr3_nt: TGTGCCAGCAGTCCCTCGGGGGGTGATCAGCCCCAGCATTTT
cdr3_aa: CASSPSGGDQPQHF

cdr3_length: 14
v_call: TRBV6-1
j_call: TRBJ1-5
d_call: .
clone_size: many
cdr3_nt: TGTGCCAGCAGTCCCCGGGTTAGCAATCAGCCCCAGCATTTT
cdr3_aa: CASSPRVSNQPQHF